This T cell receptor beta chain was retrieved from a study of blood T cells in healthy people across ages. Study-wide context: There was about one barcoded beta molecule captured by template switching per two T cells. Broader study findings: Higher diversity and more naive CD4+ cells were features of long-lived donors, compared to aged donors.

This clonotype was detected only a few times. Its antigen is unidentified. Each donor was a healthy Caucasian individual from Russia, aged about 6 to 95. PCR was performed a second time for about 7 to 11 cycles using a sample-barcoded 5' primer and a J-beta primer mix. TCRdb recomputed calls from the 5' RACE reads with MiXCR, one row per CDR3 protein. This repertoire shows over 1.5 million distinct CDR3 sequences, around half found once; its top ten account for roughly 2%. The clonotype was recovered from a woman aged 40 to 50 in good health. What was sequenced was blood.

The CDR3 is CASKSSPGANTDTQYF. The CDR3, as DNA: TGCGCCAGCAAATCTTCCCCCGGGGCGAACACGGATACGCAGTATTTT. The rearrangement joins TRBV4-1 to TRBJ2-3; tentatively, D is TRBD1 or TRBD2 (5 bases each). The germline gives CDR1 MGHRA, CDR2 YSYEKL. This CDR3 is 16 amino acids long. V was pared by 7 bases and J by 6 bases, with 23 bases between.